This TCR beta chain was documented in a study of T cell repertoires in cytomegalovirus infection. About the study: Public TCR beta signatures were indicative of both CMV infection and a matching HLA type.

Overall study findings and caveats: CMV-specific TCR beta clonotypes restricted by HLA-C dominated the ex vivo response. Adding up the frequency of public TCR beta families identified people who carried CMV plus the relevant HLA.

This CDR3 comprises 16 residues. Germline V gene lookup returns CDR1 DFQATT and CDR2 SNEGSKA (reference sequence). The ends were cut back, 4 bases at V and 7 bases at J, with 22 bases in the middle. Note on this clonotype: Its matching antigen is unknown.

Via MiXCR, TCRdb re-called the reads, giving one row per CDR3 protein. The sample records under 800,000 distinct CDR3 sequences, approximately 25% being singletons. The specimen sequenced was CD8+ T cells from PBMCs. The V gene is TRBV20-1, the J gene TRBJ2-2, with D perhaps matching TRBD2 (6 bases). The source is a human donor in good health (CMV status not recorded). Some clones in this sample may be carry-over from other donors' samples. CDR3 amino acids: CSATAMDRGGGGELFF. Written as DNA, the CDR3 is TGCAGTGCTACCGCCATGGATAGGGGAGGCGGCGGGGAGCTGTTTTTT.